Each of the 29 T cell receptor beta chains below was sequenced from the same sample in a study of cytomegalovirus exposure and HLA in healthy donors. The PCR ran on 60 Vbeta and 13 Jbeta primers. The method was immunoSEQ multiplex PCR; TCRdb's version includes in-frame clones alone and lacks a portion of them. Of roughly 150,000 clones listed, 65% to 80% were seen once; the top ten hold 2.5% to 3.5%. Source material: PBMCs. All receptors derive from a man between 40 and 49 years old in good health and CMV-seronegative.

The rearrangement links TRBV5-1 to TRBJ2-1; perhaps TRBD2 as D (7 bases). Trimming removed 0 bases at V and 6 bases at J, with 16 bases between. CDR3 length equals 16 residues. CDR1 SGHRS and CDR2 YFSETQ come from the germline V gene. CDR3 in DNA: TGCGCCAGCAGCTTGGTTGGGGGGGCGCAGGGCAATGAGCAGTTCTTC. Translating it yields CASSLVGGAQGNEQFF.

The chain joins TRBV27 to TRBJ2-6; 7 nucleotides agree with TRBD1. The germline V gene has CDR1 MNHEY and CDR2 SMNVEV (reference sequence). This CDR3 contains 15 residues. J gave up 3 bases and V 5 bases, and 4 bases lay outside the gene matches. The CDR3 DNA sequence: TGTGCCAGCAGTCCGACAGGGTTTGGGGCCAACGTCCTGACTTTC. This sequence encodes CASSPTGFGANVLTF.

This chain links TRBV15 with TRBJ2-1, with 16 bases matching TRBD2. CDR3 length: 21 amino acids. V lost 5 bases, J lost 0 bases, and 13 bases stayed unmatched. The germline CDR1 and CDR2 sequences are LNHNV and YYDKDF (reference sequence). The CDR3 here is CATSSKLLGLAGGGSYNEQFF. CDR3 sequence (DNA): TGTGCCACCAGCTCCAAACTCCTGGGACTAGCGGGAGGGGGCTCCTACAATGAGCAGTTCTTC. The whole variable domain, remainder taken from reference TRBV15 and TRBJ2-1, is DAMVIQNPRYQVTQFGKPVTLSCSQTLNHNVMYWYQQKSSQAPKLLFHYYDKDFNNEADTPDNFQSRRPNTSFCFLDIRSPGLGDTAMYLCATSSKLLGLAGGGSYNEQFFGPGTRLTVL.

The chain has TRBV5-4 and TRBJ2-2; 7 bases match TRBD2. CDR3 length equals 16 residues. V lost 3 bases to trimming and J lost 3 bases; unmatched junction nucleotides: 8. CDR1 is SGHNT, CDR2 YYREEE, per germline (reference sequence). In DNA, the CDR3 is TGTGCCAGCAGCTGGGGGGGTAGGAGGGACACCGGGGAGCTGTTTTTT. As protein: CASSWGGRRDTGELFF.

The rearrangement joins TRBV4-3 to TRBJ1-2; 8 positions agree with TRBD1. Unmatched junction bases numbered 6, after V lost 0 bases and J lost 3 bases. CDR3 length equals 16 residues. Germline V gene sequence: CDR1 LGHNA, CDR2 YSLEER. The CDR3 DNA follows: TGCGCCAGCAGCCAAGATTCCACAGGGGGGGACTATGGCTACACCTTC. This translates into CASSQDSTGGDYGYTF.

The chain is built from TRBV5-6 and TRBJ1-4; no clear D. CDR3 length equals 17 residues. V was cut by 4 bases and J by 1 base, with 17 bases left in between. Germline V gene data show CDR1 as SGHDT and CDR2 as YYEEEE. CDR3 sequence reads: CASSLYRGGETNEKLFF. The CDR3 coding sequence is TGTGCCAGCAGCCTCTACCGGGGTGGGGAAACTAATGAAAAACTGTTTTTT.

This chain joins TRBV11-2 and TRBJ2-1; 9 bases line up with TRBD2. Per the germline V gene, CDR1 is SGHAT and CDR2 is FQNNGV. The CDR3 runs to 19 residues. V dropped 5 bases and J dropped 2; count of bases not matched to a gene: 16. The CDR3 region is CASSPEGGAGGGPYNEQFF. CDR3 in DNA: TGTGCCAGCAGCCCCGAGGGAGGAGCGGGAGGTGGGCCCTACAATGAGCAGTTCTTC.

The CDR3: CASSPQTVEAFF. In nucleotides, the CDR3 is TGTGCCAGCTCACCACAGACAGTCGAAGCTTTCTTT. The chain carries TRBV18 and TRBJ1-1, with a tentative D call TRBD1 (5 bases). The CDR3 covers 12 residues. Germline V gives CDR1 KGHSH, CDR2 LQKENI. V was shortened by 1 base and J by 8 bases, with 8 bases between the two germline ends.

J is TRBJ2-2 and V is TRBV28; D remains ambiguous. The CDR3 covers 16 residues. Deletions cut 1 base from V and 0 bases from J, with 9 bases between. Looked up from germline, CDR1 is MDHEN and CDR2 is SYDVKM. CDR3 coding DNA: TGTGCCAGCAGTTTATTCACTACTGCGAACACCGGGGAGCTGTTTTTT. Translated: CASSLFTTANTGELFF. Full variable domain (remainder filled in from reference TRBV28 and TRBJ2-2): DVKVTQSSRYLVKRTGEKVFLECVQDMDHENMFWYRQDPGLGLRLIYFSYDVKMKEKGDIPEGYSVSREKKERFSLILESASTNQTSMYLCASSLFTTANTGELFFGEGSRLTVL.

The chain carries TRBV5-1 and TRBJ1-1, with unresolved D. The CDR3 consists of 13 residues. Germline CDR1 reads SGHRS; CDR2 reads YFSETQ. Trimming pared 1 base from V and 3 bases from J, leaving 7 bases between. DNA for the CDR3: TGCGCCAGCAGCTTGTGGAGGTACACTGAAGCTTTCTTT. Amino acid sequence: CASSLWRYTEAFF.

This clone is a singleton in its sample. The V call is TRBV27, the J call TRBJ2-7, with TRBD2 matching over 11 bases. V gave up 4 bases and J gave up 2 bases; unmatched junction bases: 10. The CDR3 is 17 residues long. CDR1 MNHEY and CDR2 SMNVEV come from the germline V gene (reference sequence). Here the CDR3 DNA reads TGTGCCAGCAGTTCCAGCCTAGGGACTAGCGGAACCTACGAGCAGTACTTC. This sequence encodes CASSSSLGTSGTYEQYF.

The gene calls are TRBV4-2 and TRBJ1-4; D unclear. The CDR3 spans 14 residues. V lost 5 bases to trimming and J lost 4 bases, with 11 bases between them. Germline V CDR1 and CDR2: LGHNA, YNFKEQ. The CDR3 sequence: CASSLVGGNEKLFF. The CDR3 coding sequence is TGTGCCAGCAGCTTGGTCGGCGGTAATGAAAAACTGTTTTTT.

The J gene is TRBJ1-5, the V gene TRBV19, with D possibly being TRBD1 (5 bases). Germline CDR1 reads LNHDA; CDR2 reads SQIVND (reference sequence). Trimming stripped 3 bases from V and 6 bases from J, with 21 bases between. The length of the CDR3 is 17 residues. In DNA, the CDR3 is TGTGCCAGTAGTATCTTTTCTCGCCAAGGGGTAAGTCAGCCCCAGCATTTT. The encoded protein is CASSIFSRQGVSQPQHF.

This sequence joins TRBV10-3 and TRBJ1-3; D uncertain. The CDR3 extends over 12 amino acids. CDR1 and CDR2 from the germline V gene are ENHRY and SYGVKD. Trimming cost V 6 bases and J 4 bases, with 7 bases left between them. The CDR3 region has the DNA TGTGCCATCAGAGGAGACGGAAACACCATATATTTT. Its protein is CAIRGDGNTIYF.

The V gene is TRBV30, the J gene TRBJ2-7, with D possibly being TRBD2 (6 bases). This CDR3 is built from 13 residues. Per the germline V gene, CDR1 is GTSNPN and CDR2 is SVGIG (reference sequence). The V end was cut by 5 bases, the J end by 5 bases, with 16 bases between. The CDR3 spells CAWGAGGQDEQYF. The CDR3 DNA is TGTGCCTGGGGGGCCGGGGGTCAGGACGAGCAGTACTTC. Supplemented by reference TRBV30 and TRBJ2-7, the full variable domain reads SQTIHQWPATLVQPVGSPLSLECTVEGTSNPNLYWYRQAAGRGLQLLFYSVGIGQISSEVPQNLSASRPQDRQFILSSKKLLLSDSGFYLCAWGAGGQDEQYFGPGTRLTVT.

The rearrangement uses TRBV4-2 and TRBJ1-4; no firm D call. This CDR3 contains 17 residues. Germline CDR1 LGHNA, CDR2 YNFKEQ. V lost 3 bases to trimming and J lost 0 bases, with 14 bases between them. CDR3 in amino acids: CASSHLTGRPTNEKLFF. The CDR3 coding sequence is TGTGCCAGCAGCCACCTGACCGGGAGACCAACTAATGAAAAACTGTTTTTT.

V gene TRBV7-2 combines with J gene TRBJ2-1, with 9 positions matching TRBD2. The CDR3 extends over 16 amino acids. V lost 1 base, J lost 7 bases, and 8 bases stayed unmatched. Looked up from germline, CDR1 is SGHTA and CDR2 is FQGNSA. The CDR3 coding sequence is TGTGCCAGCAGCTTAGTGGGCGGGGGGGCCTCGAATGAGCAGTTCTTC. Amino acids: CASSLVGGGASNEQFF.

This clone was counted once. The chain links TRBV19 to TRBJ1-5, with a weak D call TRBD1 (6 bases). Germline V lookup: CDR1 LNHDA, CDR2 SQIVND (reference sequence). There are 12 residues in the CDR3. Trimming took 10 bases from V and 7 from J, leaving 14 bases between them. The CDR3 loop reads CATRLGGQPQHF. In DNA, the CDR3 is TGTGCCACCCGGTTAGGGGGACAGCCCCAGCATTTT.

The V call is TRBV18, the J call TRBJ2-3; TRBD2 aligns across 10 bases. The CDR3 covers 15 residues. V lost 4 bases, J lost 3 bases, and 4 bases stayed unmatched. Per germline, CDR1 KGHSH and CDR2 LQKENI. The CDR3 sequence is CASSQAGGPTDTQYF. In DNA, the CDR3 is TGTGCCAGCTCACAAGCGGGGGGGCCAACAGATACGCAGTATTTT. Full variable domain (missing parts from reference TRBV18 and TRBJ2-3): NAGVMQNPRHLVRRRGQEARLRCSPMKGHSHVYWYRQLPEEGLKFMVYLQKENIIDESGMPKERFSAEFPKEGPSILRIQQVVRGDSAAYFCASSQAGGPTDTQYFGPGTRLTVL.

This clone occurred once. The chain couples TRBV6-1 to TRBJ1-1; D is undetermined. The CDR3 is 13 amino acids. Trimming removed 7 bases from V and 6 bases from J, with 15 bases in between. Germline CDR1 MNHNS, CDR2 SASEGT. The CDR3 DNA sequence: TGTGCCAGCACCAAAACGGCGCGGTCTGAAGCTTTCTTT. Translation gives CASTKTARSEAFF.

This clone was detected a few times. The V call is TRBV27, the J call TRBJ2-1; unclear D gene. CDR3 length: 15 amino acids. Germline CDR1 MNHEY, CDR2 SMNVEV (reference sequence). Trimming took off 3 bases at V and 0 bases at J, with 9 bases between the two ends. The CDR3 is CASSFTESSYNEQFF. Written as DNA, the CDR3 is TGTGCCAGCAGTTTTACAGAGAGCTCCTACAATGAGCAGTTCTTC.

The CDR3 bases are TGTGCCAGCAGTGAAGCGGGGCGCGATGGCTACACCTTC. Translating it yields CASSEAGRDGYTF. This chain joins TRBV6-1 and TRBJ1-2; D possibly corresponds to TRBD1 (5 bases). V was trimmed by 0 bases and J by 6 bases, leaving 8 bases between them. The germline gives CDR1 MNHNS, CDR2 SASEGT. The CDR3 runs to 13 residues.

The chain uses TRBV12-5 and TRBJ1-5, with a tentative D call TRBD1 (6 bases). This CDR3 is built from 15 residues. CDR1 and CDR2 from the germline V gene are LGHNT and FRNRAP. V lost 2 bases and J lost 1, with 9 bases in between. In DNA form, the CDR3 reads TGTGCTAGTGGTTTGCCCGGGACAAGCAATCAGCCCCAGCATTTT. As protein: CASGLPGTSNQPQHF.

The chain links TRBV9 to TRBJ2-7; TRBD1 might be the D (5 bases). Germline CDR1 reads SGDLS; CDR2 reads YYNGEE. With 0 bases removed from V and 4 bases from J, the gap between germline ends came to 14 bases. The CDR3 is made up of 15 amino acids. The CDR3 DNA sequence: TGTGCCAGCAGCGTAGGACAGTTTCCGAATTACGAGCAGTACTTC. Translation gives CASSVGQFPNYEQYF.

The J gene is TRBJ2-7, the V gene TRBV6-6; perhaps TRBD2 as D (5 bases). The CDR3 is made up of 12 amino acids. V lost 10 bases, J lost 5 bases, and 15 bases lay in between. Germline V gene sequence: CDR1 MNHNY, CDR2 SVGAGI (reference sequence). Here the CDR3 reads CATARELNEQYF. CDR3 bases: TGTGCCACGGCGAGGGAACTTAACGAGCAGTACTTC.

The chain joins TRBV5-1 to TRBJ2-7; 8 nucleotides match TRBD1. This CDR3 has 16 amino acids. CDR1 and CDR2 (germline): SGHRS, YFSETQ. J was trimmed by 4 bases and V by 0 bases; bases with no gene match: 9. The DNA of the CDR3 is TGCGCCAGCAGCTTGGCTCGGCAGGGGGCGGGGTACGAGCAGTACTTC. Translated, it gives CASSLARQGAGYEQYF.

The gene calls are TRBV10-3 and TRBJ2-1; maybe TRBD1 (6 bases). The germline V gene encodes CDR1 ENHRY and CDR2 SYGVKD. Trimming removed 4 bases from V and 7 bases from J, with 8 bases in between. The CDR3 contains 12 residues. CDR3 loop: CAISVTGNEQFF. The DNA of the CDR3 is TGTGCCATCAGTGTCACAGGGAATGAGCAGTTCTTC.

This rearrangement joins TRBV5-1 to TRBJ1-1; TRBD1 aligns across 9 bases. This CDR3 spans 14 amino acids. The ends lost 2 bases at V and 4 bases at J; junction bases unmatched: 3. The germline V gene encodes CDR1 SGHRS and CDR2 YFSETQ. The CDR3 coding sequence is TGCGCCAGCAGCTTAACAGGGGGCGTCACTGAAGCTTTCTTT. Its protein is CASSLTGGVTEAFF.

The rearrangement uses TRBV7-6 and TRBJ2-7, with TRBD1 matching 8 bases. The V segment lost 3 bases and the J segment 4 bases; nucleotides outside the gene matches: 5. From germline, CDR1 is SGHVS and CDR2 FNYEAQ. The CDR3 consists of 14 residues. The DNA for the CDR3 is TGTGCCAGCAGCTTCAGTCAGGGGGCGTACGAGCAGTACTTC. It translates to CASSFSQGAYEQYF. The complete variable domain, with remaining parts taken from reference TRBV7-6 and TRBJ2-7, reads GAGVSQSPRYKVTKRGQDVALRCDPISGHVSLYWYRQALGQGPEFLTYFNYEAQQDKSGLPNDRFSAERPEGSISTLTIQRTEQRDSAMYRCASSFSQGAYEQYFGPGTRLTVT.